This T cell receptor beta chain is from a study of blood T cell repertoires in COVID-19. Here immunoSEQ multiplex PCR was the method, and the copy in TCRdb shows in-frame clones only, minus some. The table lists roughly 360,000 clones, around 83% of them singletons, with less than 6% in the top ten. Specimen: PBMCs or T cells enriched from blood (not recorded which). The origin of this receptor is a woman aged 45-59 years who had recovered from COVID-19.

The DNA of the CDR3 is TGTGCCACCTCTAGCGGCGCGAACACCGGGGAGCTGTTTTTT. Protein sequence: CATSSGANTGELFF. J is TRBJ2-2 and V is TRBV24-1; 7 bases are a match to TRBD2. V was pared by 9 bases and J by 0 bases, with 3 bases of the junction left unmatched. Germline CDR1 is KGHDR and CDR2 is SFDVKD. The CDR3 sequence is 14 residues long.